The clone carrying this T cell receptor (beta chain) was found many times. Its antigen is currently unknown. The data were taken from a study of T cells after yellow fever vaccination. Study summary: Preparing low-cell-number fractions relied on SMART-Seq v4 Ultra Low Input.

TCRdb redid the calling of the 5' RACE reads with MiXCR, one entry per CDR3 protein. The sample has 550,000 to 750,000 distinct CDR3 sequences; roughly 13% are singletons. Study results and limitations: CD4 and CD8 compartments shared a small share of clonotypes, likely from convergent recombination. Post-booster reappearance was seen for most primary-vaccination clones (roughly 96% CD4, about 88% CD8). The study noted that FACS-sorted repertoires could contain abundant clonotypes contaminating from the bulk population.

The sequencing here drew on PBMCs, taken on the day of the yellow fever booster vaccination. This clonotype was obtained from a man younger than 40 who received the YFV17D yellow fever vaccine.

In nucleotides, the CDR3 is TGCGCCAGCAGTCCGCTCGCGGGGGAATACAATGAGCAGTTCTTC. This translates into CASSPLAGEYNEQFF. The chain uses TRBV5-1 and TRBJ2-1; 7 bases agree with TRBD2. CDR3 length: 15 residues. V shed 5 bases and J 4 bases; nucleotides not matched to a gene: 9. Germline assignment: CDR1 SGHRS and CDR2 YFSETQ.